These T cell receptor beta chains were read from a single sample in a study of cytomegalovirus exposure and HLA in healthy donors. This table comes from immunoSEQ multiplex PCR, and its TCRdb copy is limited to in-frame clones, with some not included. This sample has 100,000 to 150,000 clones, with 90% to 96% found just once. The source material was PBMCs. The receptors shown here come from a man in his late teens or twenties in good health and CMV-seronegative. The CDR3 runs from the conserved cysteine through the conserved F or W. The order of the fields is D gene, clone size, J gene, V gene, CDR3 DNA, CDR3 protein. A D gene is named only where the DNA matches it firmly. A row's size may be missing; if present it is once, few, many or a size class.

d_gene: NA; abundance: NA; j_gene: TRBJ2-7; v_gene: TRBV28; CDR3nt: TGTGCCAGCAGTCCCCAATCCGACAGTATCTCCTACGAGCAGTACTTC; CDR3aa: CASSPQSDSISYEQYF
d_gene: NA; abundance: NA; j_gene: TRBJ1-4; v_gene: TRBV11-3; CDR3nt: TGTGCCAGCAGCTCTGGGGCATATCCCGATGAAAAACTGTTTTTT; CDR3aa: CASSSGAYPDEKLFF
d_gene: TRBD1; abundance: NA; j_gene: TRBJ2-1; v_gene: TRBV6-5; CDR3nt: TGTGCCAGCAGTTATCCGCTCAACAGGGGAGAGCAGTTCTTC; CDR3aa: CASSYPLNRGEQFF
d_gene: TRBD1; abundance: once; j_gene: TRBJ1-2; v_gene: TRBV4-1; CDR3nt: TGCGCCAGCAGCCCTAGCACGACAGGGAGGAACTATGGCTACACCTTC; CDR3aa: CASSPSTTGRNYGYTF
d_gene: TRBD1; abundance: NA; j_gene: TRBJ2-7; v_gene: TRBV6-5; CDR3nt: TGTGCCAGCAGTCGACAGGGAGTATACGAGCAGTACTTC; CDR3aa: CASSRQGVYEQYF
d_gene: NA; abundance: NA; j_gene: TRBJ2-5; v_gene: TRBV9; CDR3nt: TGTGCCAGCAGCGTAGAAGGGCTAGGGGCTCAAGAGACCCAGTACTTC; CDR3aa: CASSVEGLGAQETQYF
d_gene: NA; abundance: once; j_gene: TRBJ2-7; v_gene: TRBV4-3; CDR3nt: TGCGCCAGCAGCCAAGATAGGGGGAGGGATCGCCCCTACGAGCAGTACTTC; CDR3aa: CASSQDRGRDRPYEQYF
d_gene: TRBD1; abundance: NA; j_gene: TRBJ2-7; v_gene: TRBV6-5; CDR3nt: TGTGCCAGCAGTTACGGGACAGCACTTGGGGAGCAGTACTTC; CDR3aa: CASSYGTALGEQYF
d_gene: NA; abundance: NA; j_gene: TRBJ2-3; v_gene: TRBV6-4; CDR3nt: TGTGCCAGCAGTGAGTCGGGCGGAGGGACAGATACGCAGTATTTT; CDR3aa: CASSESGGGTDTQYF
d_gene: NA; abundance: NA; j_gene: TRBJ2-1; v_gene: TRBV2; CDR3nt: TGTGCCAGCAAAGTCCGGGACTTAGCCTACAATGAGCAGTTCTTC; CDR3aa: CASKVRDLAYNEQFF
d_gene: NA; abundance: NA; j_gene: TRBJ1-1; v_gene: TRBV7-6; CDR3nt: TGTGCCAGCAGCTTATTACGGGGGATGAACACTGAAGCTTTCTTT; CDR3aa: CASSLLRGMNTEAFF
d_gene: NA; abundance: NA; j_gene: TRBJ1-1; v_gene: TRBV7-3; CDR3nt: TGTGCCAGCAGCTTATTTGGCCAGAACACTGAAGCTTTCTTT; CDR3aa: CASSLFGQNTEAFF
d_gene: NA; abundance: NA; j_gene: TRBJ2-5; v_gene: TRBV2; CDR3nt: TGTGCCAGCAGTGGGAACGGGTGGGAGACCCAGTACTTC; CDR3aa: CASSGNGWETQYF
d_gene: NA; abundance: NA; j_gene: TRBJ2-7; v_gene: TRBV30; CDR3nt: TGTGCTCTCGAAAGCCGGACAGCCCGATCCTACGAGCAGTACTTC; CDR3aa: CALESRTARSYEQYF
d_gene: TRBD2; abundance: once; j_gene: TRBJ2-7; v_gene: TRBV9; CDR3nt: TGTGCCAGCAGCACCTCTAGCGGGATGTTCGACGAGCAGTACTTC; CDR3aa: CASSTSSGMFDEQYF
d_gene: NA; abundance: NA; j_gene: TRBJ1-3; v_gene: TRBV28; CDR3nt: TGTGCCAGCGGCGCGATAGGGGAGGTAAACACCATATATTTT; CDR3aa: CASGAIGEVNTIYF
d_gene: TRBD1; abundance: NA; j_gene: TRBJ2-3; v_gene: TRBV6-5; CDR3nt: TGTGCCAGCAGTGACAGGGGACCCGCAGATACGCAGTATTTT; CDR3aa: CASSDRGPADTQYF
d_gene: NA; abundance: NA; j_gene: TRBJ1-3; v_gene: TRBV6-5; CDR3nt: TGTGCCAGCAAATGGAACAGGGAGTCTGGAAACACCATATATTTT; CDR3aa: CASKWNRESGNTIYF
d_gene: NA; abundance: NA; j_gene: TRBJ2-5; v_gene: TRBV28; CDR3nt: TGTGCCAGCAGTTTATATTCCAGCCAAGAGACCCAGTACTTC; CDR3aa: CASSLYSSQETQYF
d_gene: NA; abundance: NA; j_gene: TRBJ2-1; v_gene: TRBV9; CDR3nt: TGTGCCAGCAAAGATGGAGCGGAGGGGGGGAATGAGCAGTTCTTC; CDR3aa: CASKDGAEGGNEQFF
d_gene: TRBD1; abundance: NA; j_gene: TRBJ1-4; v_gene: TRBV28; CDR3nt: TGTGCCAGCAGTTTTCTACAGGGGGCAACTGAAAAACTGTTTTTT; CDR3aa: CASSFLQGATEKLFF
d_gene: TRBD1; abundance: NA; j_gene: TRBJ1-1; v_gene: TRBV6-5; CDR3nt: TGTGCCAGCAGTTACGACAGGGGTACTGAAGCTTTCTTT; CDR3aa: CASSYDRGTEAFF
d_gene: TRBD1; abundance: NA; j_gene: TRBJ1-1; v_gene: TRBV19; CDR3nt: TGTGCCAGTTCGTACAGGGGAGACACTGAAGCTTTCTTT; CDR3aa: CASSYRGDTEAFF
d_gene: TRBD2; abundance: NA; j_gene: TRBJ2-1; v_gene: TRBV7-2; CDR3nt: TGTGCCAGCAGCCGAGGGGCTTGGACTAGCGGTTACAATGAGCAGTTCTTC; CDR3aa: CASSRGAWTSGYNEQFF
d_gene: NA; abundance: NA; j_gene: TRBJ1-2; v_gene: TRBV19; CDR3nt: TGTGCCAGTAGTATCAGCAGGCTCAAGGGCTACACCTTC; CDR3aa: CASSISRLKGYTF
d_gene: NA; abundance: few; j_gene: TRBJ1-5; v_gene: TRBV6-1; CDR3nt: TGTGCCATCACGGCGGGGATGGGCAATCAGCCCCAGCATTTT; CDR3aa: CAITAGMGNQPQHF
d_gene: NA; abundance: NA; j_gene: TRBJ1-2; v_gene: TRBV9; CDR3nt: TGTGCCAGCAGCGCCGGTACAGGGTTCAGAGGCTACACCTTC; CDR3aa: CASSAGTGFRGYTF
d_gene: NA; abundance: NA; j_gene: TRBJ2-2; v_gene: TRBV4-1; CDR3nt: TGCGCCAGCAGCCAGTACAGGGCGAACACCGGGGAGCTGTTTTTT; CDR3aa: CASSQYRANTGELFF
d_gene: NA; abundance: NA; j_gene: TRBJ2-1; v_gene: TRBV5-1; CDR3nt: TGCGCCAGCAGCTTGGAGCCCTCGGAGCAGTTCTTC; CDR3aa: CASSLEPSEQFF
d_gene: NA; abundance: NA; j_gene: TRBJ1-5; v_gene: TRBV19; CDR3nt: TGTGCCAGTAGTATCCAAGAGGGCTTACGTACTTTCAATCAGCCCCAGCATTTT; CDR3aa: CASSIQEGLRTFNQPQHF
d_gene: NA; abundance: once; j_gene: TRBJ2-7; v_gene: TRBV10-3; CDR3nt: TGTGCCATCAGTGAGTCTAGCGTTGACGAGCAGTACTTC; CDR3aa: CAISESSVDEQYF
d_gene: TRBD1; abundance: NA; j_gene: TRBJ2-7; v_gene: TRBV7-8; CDR3nt: TGTGCCAGCAGCTTAAGAGGGACAGGGGGCCTGGACGAGCAGTACTTC; CDR3aa: CASSLRGTGGLDEQYF
d_gene: TRBD2; abundance: once; j_gene: TRBJ2-3; v_gene: TRBV4-3; CDR3nt: TGCGCCAGCAGCCAAGACGGACTAGCGGGTCGCACAGATACGCAGTATTTT; CDR3aa: CASSQDGLAGRTDTQYF
d_gene: TRBD2; abundance: NA; j_gene: TRBJ2-1; v_gene: TRBV7-3; CDR3nt: TGTGCCAGCAGCTTGGTACTAGCGGGCCTTCCCTTGAAGCAGTTCTTC; CDR3aa: CASSLVLAGLPLKQFF
d_gene: NA; abundance: NA; j_gene: TRBJ1-5; v_gene: TRBV7-6; CDR3nt: TGTGCCAGCAGCTTAGAACTCAATCAGCCCCAGCATTTT; CDR3aa: CASSLELNQPQHF
d_gene: TRBD1; abundance: NA; j_gene: TRBJ1-2; v_gene: TRBV6-5; CDR3nt: TGTGCCAGCAGTCCTACAGGGGCTGGCTACACCTTC; CDR3aa: CASSPTGAGYTF
d_gene: NA; abundance: NA; j_gene: TRBJ2-7; v_gene: TRBV7-2; CDR3nt: TGTGCCAGCAGGAGACCCGCAGGGTCCTACGAGCAGTACTTC; CDR3aa: CASRRPAGSYEQYF
d_gene: TRBD1; abundance: NA; j_gene: TRBJ1-2; v_gene: TRBV28; CDR3nt: TGTGCCAGCAGTTTACCCGACAGGGCCTATGGCTACACCTTC; CDR3aa: CASSLPDRAYGYTF
d_gene: TRBD2; abundance: NA; j_gene: TRBJ2-5; v_gene: TRBV5-1; CDR3nt: TGCGCCAGCAGCGGCGGGAGGGGCAGGGAGACCCAGTACTTC; CDR3aa: CASSGGRGRETQYF
d_gene: NA; abundance: NA; j_gene: TRBJ1-1; v_gene: TRBV4-1; CDR3nt: TGCGCCAGCAGCCAAGTAGGACAGCTGAACACTGAAGCTTTCTTT; CDR3aa: CASSQVGQLNTEAFF
d_gene: TRBD2; abundance: NA; j_gene: TRBJ2-1; v_gene: TRBV27; CDR3nt: TGTGCCAGCAGCTGGGGACTAGTATCTCGCAATGAGCAGTTCTTC; CDR3aa: CASSWGLVSRNEQFF
d_gene: NA; abundance: once; j_gene: TRBJ2-2; v_gene: TRBV9; CDR3nt: TGTGCCAGCAGAGTGAGCGGAGACACCGGGGAGCTGTTTTTT; CDR3aa: CASRVSGDTGELFF
d_gene: NA; abundance: few; j_gene: TRBJ2-7; v_gene: TRBV7-9; CDR3nt: TGTGCCAGCAGCACCTCCGGGTCCCTCAACGAGCAGTACTTC; CDR3aa: CASSTSGSLNEQYF
d_gene: NA; abundance: NA; j_gene: TRBJ2-3; v_gene: TRBV27; CDR3nt: TGTGCCAGCAGTTTACTCGAGACAGATACGCAGTATTTT; CDR3aa: CASSLLETDTQYF
d_gene: NA; abundance: NA; j_gene: TRBJ1-3; v_gene: TRBV28; CDR3nt: TGTGCCAGCAGTGCCGCCGGGACACCCAGGCTCGGAAACACCATATATTTT; CDR3aa: CASSAAGTPRLGNTIYF
d_gene: NA; abundance: NA; j_gene: TRBJ2-6; v_gene: TRBV28; CDR3nt: TGTGCCAGCATGGGGGGAGCTGGGGCCAACGTCCTGACTTTC; CDR3aa: CASMGGAGANVLTF
d_gene: TRBD2; abundance: NA; j_gene: TRBJ2-4; v_gene: TRBV11-2; CDR3nt: TGTGCCAGCAGCCCTAGCGGGGGAAACATTCAGTACTTC; CDR3aa: CASSPSGGNIQYF
d_gene: TRBD1; abundance: NA; j_gene: TRBJ1-1; v_gene: TRBV7-9; CDR3nt: TGTGCCAGCAGCTTAAGGGACAGGGGCCCTGAAGCTTTCTTT; CDR3aa: CASSLRDRGPEAFF
d_gene: TRBD2; abundance: NA; j_gene: TRBJ2-1; v_gene: TRBV18; CDR3nt: TGTGCCAGCTCACCGACTAGCGGGGGCTACAATGAGCAGTTCTTC; CDR3aa: CASSPTSGGYNEQFF
d_gene: NA; abundance: once; j_gene: TRBJ2-7; v_gene: TRBV4-1; CDR3nt: TGCGCCAGCAGCTACAGGGTCCACGAGCAGTACTTC; CDR3aa: CASSYRVHEQYF
d_gene: NA; abundance: NA; j_gene: TRBJ1-1; v_gene: TRBV6-6; CDR3nt: TGTGCCAGCACCTTAAACAGGAACACTGAAGCTTTCTTT; CDR3aa: CASTLNRNTEAFF
d_gene: NA; abundance: NA; j_gene: TRBJ2-1; v_gene: TRBV9; CDR3nt: TGTGCCAGCAGCGGGGGCCCGCGTAGCGGATTCGACAATGAGCAGTTCTTC; CDR3aa: CASSGGPRSGFDNEQFF
d_gene: TRBD1; abundance: NA; j_gene: TRBJ2-1; v_gene: TRBV4-3; CDR3nt: TGCGCCAGCAGCCCGGACAGGGGAGGCTCCTACAATGAGCAGTTCTTC; CDR3aa: CASSPDRGGSYNEQFF
d_gene: TRBD1; abundance: once; j_gene: TRBJ1-2; v_gene: TRBV15; CDR3nt: TGTGCCACCAGCGGACAGGAATACTATGGCTACACCTTC; CDR3aa: CATSGQEYYGYTF
d_gene: TRBD2; abundance: NA; j_gene: TRBJ2-2; v_gene: TRBV9; CDR3nt: TGTGCCAGCAGCGCCGGGACTACGAACACCGGGGAGCTGTTTTTT; CDR3aa: CASSAGTTNTGELFF
d_gene: TRBD2; abundance: once; j_gene: TRBJ2-5; v_gene: TRBV11-2; CDR3nt: TGTGCCAGCAGCGTGACTAGCGGAGCCAAAGAGACCCAGTACTTC; CDR3aa: CASSVTSGAKETQYF
d_gene: TRBD1; abundance: NA; j_gene: TRBJ1-5; v_gene: TRBV30; CDR3nt: TGTGCCTGGAGTGTACAGGGGAATCAGCCCCAGCATTTT; CDR3aa: CAWSVQGNQPQHF
d_gene: NA; abundance: NA; j_gene: TRBJ1-5; v_gene: TRBV15; CDR3nt: TGTGCCACCACCCGGGACACCTACTATCAGCCCCAGCATTTT; CDR3aa: CATTRDTYYQPQHF
d_gene: TRBD2; abundance: NA; j_gene: TRBJ2-1; v_gene: TRBV11-3; CDR3nt: TGTGCCAGCAGCCCTCGACTAGCGGGGACCCCATACAATGAGCAGTTCTTC; CDR3aa: CASSPRLAGTPYNEQFF
d_gene: TRBD2; abundance: NA; j_gene: TRBJ2-1; v_gene: TRBV29-1; CDR3nt: TGCAGCGTCGCGACTAGCGGGAGGGCCTACAATGAGCAGTTCTTC; CDR3aa: CSVATSGRAYNEQFF